These 17 T cell receptor beta chains were sequenced from one sample in a study of shared clonotypes between healthy human individuals (dated by TCRdb to between 2020 and 2021). Library prep was done by the immunoSEQ multiplex PCR assay. TCRdb stores this immuneACCESS table with in-frame sequences only. Part of the clones is absent; in the studies checked, under half of the shortfall reflects unresolved V genes, and no reason is known for the rest. The sample table lists around 510,000 clones, about 96% of them with a count of one. The ten largest clones take up 0.055% to 0.075% of the sample. The specimen sequenced was naive CD4+ T cells sorted from blood. Read against the paper, the sample's cell subset or site label means: CD45RA+ positively selected. The receptors were sampled from a woman younger than 45 in good health.

This clone showed up just a few times. This chain uses TRBV7-3 with TRBJ2-2; D is uncertain. V dropped 5 bases and J dropped 5 bases, with 12 bases sitting between them. This CDR3 is built from 14 residues. Germline V CDR1 and CDR2: SGHTA, FQGTGA. The CDR3 nucleotides read TGTGCCAGCAGCCCCCGGATTGTGACCGGGGAGCTGTTTTTT. Its protein product is CASSPRIVTGELFF.

This clone appeared a single time. The rearrangement joins TRBV2 to TRBJ2-5; a weak D match, TRBD2 (6 bases). V lost 7 bases and J 5 bases, leaving 8 bases between the germline ends. CDR3 length equals 11 residues. Germline CDR1 reads SNHLY; CDR2 reads FYNNEI. The CDR3 DNA follows: TGTGCCAGCAACAGCGGGGAGACCCAGTACTTC. Its translation is CASNSGETQYF. The whole variable domain, filled in from reference TRBV2 and TRBJ2-5, reads EPEVTQTPSHQVTQMGQEVILRCVPISNHLYFYWYRQILGQKVEFLVSFYNNEISEKSEIFDDQFSVERPDGSNFTLKIRSTKLEDSAMYFCASNSGETQYFGPGTRLLVL.

The V gene is TRBV5-4, the J gene TRBJ2-7; possibly TRBD1 for D (5 bases). The CDR3 covers 18 residues. Germline loops: CDR1 SGHNT, CDR2 YYREEE (reference sequence). Trimming stripped 8 bases from V and 0 bases from J, with 27 bases between. The CDR3 DNA sequence: TGTGCCAGTTCCCTCTCCCCTGGGGCAGGGATACTCTCCTACGAGCAGTACTTC. Amino acid sequence: CASSLSPGAGILSYEQYF.

This chain uses TRBV13 with TRBJ1-1; 7 bases line up with TRBD1. With V trimmed by 6 bases and J by 0 bases, 10 bases remained unmatched. CDR3 length: 16 residues. Per germline, CDR1 PRHDT and CDR2 FYEKMQ (reference sequence). The CDR3 loop is CASSSTQGQMNTEAFF. The CDR3 nucleotides read TGTGCCAGCAGTTCAACCCAGGGACAGATGAACACTGAAGCTTTCTTT.

The chain uses TRBV15 and TRBJ1-2, with D perhaps matching TRBD1 (6 bases). V was clipped by 2 bases and J by 7 bases, with 8 bases between them. Germline loops: CDR1 LNHNV, CDR2 YYDKDF (reference sequence). The CDR3 length is 12 residues. The CDR3: CATSRKQGGYTF. The CDR3 region has the DNA TGTGCCACCAGCAGAAAACAGGGTGGCTACACCTTC.

The rearrangement uses TRBV6-1 and TRBJ1-2; 9 nucleotides align to TRBD1. This CDR3 has 17 amino acids. The ends lost 3 bases at V and 0 bases at J; junction bases unmatched: 8. Germline assignment: CDR1 MNHNS and CDR2 SASEGT. Written as DNA, the CDR3 is TGTGCCAGCAGTGAGTACGGGACAGGGCATTCTAACTATGGCTACACCTTC. Residues: CASSEYGTGHSNYGYTF.

Only one count was recorded for this clone. The rearrangement uses TRBV7-8 and TRBJ2-5; the D gene is possibly TRBD1 (5 bases). Germline V gene sequence: CDR1 SGHVS, CDR2 FQNEAQ. The length of the CDR3 is 16 residues. V lost 4 bases and J 5 bases, leaving 20 bases between the germline ends. The CDR3 loop is CASSWGLGTVVETQYF. The CDR3 DNA reads as TGTGCCAGCAGCTGGGGCCTGGGAACAGTGGTCGAGACCCAGTACTTC.

The V and J genes are TRBV11-3 and TRBJ1-1, with 11 bases that match TRBD1. Germline-derived CDR1 and CDR2 are SGHNT and YENEEA. Losses at the gene ends were 5 bases for V and 4 bases for J; bases not matched to a gene: 9. The CDR3 length is 16 residues. The CDR3 loop is CASSISDRGQVTEAFF. In DNA, the CDR3 is TGTGCCAGCAGCATCTCGGACAGGGGGCAGGTCACTGAAGCTTTCTTT.

The chain recombines TRBV27 with TRBJ1-5, with 7 bases lining up with TRBD1. Germline CDR1 is MNHEY and CDR2 is SMNVEV (reference sequence). The V gene end was trimmed by 5 bases and the J gene end by 0 bases; junction bases not matched to a gene: 10. The CDR3 totals 17 residues. The CDR3 bases are TGTGCCAGCAGTGCGACAGGGTTAAGGTATAGCAATCAGCCCCAGCATTTT. Translation gives CASSATGLRYSNQPQHF.

The chain recombines TRBV19 with TRBJ1-1; tentative D call: TRBD1 (5 bases). Germline V gene sequence: CDR1 LNHDA, CDR2 SQIVND (reference sequence). The CDR3 runs to 14 residues. The V gene lost 8 bases and the J gene lost 0 bases, with 13 bases spanning the gap. The CDR3 nucleotides are TGTGCCAGTGGGACGGACCGGATGAACACTGAAGCTTTCTTT. Protein product: CASGTDRMNTEAFF.

The genes are TRBV18 and TRBJ2-7; 11 nucleotides match TRBD2. CDR3 length: 16 residues. Germline CDR1 reads KGHSH; CDR2 reads LQKENI. Trimming at V came to 8 bases and at J to 5 bases, leaving 14 bases not matched to a gene. In DNA form, the CDR3 reads TGTGCCAGCGCATATCCGGGACTAGCGGCAGCCAACGAGCAGTACTTC. Translation gives CASAYPGLAAANEQYF.

This chain links TRBV19 with TRBJ2-5; unclear D gene. V was shortened by 4 bases and J by 2 bases, with 8 bases between the two germline ends. Germline CDR1 LNHDA, CDR2 SQIVND (reference sequence). The CDR3 contains 13 residues. The CDR3 DNA follows: TGTGCCAGTAGTAACCAAGGGCAAGAGACCCAGTACTTC. Its translation: CASSNQGQETQYF.

The chain employs TRBV7-2 and TRBJ2-7; the match to TRBD2 covers 12 bases. With V trimmed by 5 bases and J by 4 bases, 6 bases remained unmatched. Germline CDR1 and CDR2: SGHTA and FQGNSA. The CDR3 extends over 15 amino acids. As DNA, the CDR3 is TGTGCCAGCAGCCCCTGGACTAGCGGGGCTTACGAGCAGTACTTC. It specifies CASSPWTSGAYEQYF.

The chain has TRBV18 and TRBJ1-5, with TRBD1 matching over 8 bases. CDR1 and CDR2 from the germline V gene are KGHSH and LQKENI. V dropped 3 bases and J dropped 7; count of bases not matched to a gene: 8. CDR3 length: 15 amino acids. CDR3 in amino acids: CASSPDRADSQPQHF. CDR3 DNA sequence: TGTGCCAGCTCACCGGACAGGGCCGATTCCCAGCCCCAGCATTTT.

The rearrangement joins TRBV6-5 to TRBJ1-1; a weak D match, TRBD1 (6 bases). Germline V CDR1 and CDR2: MNHEY, SVGAGI. V was cut by 0 bases and J by 3 bases, with 11 bases left in between. The CDR3 is 15 residues long. DNA for the CDR3: TGTGCCAGCAGTTACTCGGGGGGGGCCGACACTGAAGCTTTCTTT. Amino acids: CASSYSGGADTEAFF.

The rearrangement uses TRBV18 and TRBJ1-4; a possible D gene is TRBD1 (6 bases). Germline assignment: CDR1 KGHSH and CDR2 LQKENI. The CDR3 length is 17 residues. V was cut by 2 bases and J by 0 bases, with 13 bases left in between. The CDR3 region is CASSPGTGPATNEKLFF. The CDR3 DNA sequence: TGTGCCAGCTCACCAGGCACAGGGCCCGCAACTAATGAAAAACTGTTTTTT.

The rearrangement links TRBV5-1 to TRBJ2-3, with TRBD1 as a possible D gene (5 bases). The CDR3 length is 16 residues. CDR1 is SGHRS, CDR2 YFSETQ, per germline. Deletions cut 0 bases from V and 0 bases from J, with 11 bases between. The CDR3 DNA reads TGCGCCAGCAGCTTGGGTCCCCAGGGTAGCACAGATACGCAGTATTTT. Protein sequence: CASSLGPQGSTDTQYF.